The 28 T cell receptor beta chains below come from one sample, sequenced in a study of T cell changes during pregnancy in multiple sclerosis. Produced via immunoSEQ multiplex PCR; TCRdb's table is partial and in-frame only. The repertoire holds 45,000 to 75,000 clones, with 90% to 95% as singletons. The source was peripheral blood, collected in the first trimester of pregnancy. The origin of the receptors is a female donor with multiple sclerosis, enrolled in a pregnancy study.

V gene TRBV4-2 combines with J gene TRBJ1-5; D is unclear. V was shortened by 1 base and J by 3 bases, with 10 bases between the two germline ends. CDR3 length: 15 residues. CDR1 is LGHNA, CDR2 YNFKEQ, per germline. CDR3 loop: CASSQAFGANQPQHF. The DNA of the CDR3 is TGTGCCAGCAGCCAAGCTTTCGGTGCCAATCAGCCCCAGCATTTT.

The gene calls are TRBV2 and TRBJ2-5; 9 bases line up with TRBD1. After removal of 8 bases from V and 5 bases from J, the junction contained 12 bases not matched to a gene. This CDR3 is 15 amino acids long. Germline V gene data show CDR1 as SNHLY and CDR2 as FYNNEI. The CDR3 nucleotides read TGTGCCAGCGAGCTACCGGGACAGGGATTGGAGACCCAGTACTTC. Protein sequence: CASELPGQGLETQYF.

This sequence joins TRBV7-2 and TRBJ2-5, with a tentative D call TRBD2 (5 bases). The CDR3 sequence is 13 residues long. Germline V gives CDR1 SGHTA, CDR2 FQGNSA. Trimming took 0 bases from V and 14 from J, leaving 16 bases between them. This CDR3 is CASSLAPEGAPYF. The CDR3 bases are TGTGCCAGCAGCTTAGCGCCAGAGGGAGCACCCTACTTC.

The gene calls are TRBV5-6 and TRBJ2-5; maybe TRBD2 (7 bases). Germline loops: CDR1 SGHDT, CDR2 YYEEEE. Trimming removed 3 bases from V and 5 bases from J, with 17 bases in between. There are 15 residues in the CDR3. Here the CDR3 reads CASSSPGGRSETQYF. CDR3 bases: TGTGCCAGCAGCTCCCCCGGGGGGCGCTCGGAGACCCAGTACTTC.

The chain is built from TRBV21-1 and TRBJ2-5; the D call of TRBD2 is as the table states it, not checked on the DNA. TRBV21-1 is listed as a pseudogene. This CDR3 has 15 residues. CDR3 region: CASSERDKVIKTQYF. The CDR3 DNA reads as TGTGCCAGCTCCGAGCGGGATAAGGTTATAAAGACCCAGTACTTC.

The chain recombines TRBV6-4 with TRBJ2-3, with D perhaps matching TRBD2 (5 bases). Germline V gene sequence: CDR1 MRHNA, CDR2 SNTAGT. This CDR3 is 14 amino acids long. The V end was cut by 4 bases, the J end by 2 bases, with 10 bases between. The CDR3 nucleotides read TGTGCCAGCAGTGCGACTATAACCACAGATACGCAGTATTTT. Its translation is CASSATITTDTQYF.

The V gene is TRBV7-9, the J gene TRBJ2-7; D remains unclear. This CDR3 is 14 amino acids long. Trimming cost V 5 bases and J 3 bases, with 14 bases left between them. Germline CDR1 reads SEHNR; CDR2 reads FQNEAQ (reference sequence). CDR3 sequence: CASSGELEYYEQYF. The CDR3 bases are TGTGCCAGCAGCGGAGAGCTAGAATACTACGAGCAGTACTTC.

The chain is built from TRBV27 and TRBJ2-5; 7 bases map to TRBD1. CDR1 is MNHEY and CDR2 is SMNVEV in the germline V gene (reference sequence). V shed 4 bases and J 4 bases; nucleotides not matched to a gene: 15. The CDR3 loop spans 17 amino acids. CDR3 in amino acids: CASSSKLFGTVRETQYF. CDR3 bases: TGTGCCAGCAGTTCAAAACTTTTTGGGACAGTCAGAGAGACCCAGTACTTC.

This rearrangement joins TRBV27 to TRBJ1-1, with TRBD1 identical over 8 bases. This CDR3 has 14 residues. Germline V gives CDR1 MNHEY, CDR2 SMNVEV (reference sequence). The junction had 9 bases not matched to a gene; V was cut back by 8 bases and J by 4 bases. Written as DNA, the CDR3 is TGTGCCAGCCAATTAAACAGGGGGTCCACTGAAGCTTTCTTT. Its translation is CASQLNRGSTEAFF.

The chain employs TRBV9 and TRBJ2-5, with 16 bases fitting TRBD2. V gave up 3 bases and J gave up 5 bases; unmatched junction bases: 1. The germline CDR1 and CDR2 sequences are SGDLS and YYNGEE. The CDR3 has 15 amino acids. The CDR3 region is CASSEGLAGGETQYF. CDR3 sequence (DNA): TGTGCCAGCAGCGAGGGACTAGCGGGGGGGGAGACCCAGTACTTC.

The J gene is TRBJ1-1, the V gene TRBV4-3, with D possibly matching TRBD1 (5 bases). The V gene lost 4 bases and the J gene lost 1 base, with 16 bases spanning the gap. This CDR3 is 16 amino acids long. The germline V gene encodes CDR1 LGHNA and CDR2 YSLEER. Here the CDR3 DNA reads TGCGCCAGCAGCCCGGTCGCTGACAGATCGAACACTGAAGCTTTCTTT. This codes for CASSPVADRSNTEAFF.

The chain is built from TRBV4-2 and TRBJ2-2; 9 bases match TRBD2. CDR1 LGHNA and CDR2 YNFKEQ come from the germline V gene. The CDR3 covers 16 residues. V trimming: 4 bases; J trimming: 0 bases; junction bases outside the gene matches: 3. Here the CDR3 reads CASSPVAGANTGELFF. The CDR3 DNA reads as TGTGCCAGCAGCCCAGTAGCGGGGGCGAACACCGGGGAGCTGTTTTTT.

For the CDR3, the DNA is TGTGCCAGCAGCTTCTCGGGACAGATGTTTGAGCAGTTCTTC. This sequence encodes CASSFSGQMFEQFF. The chain couples TRBV5-6 to TRBJ2-1; 7 nucleotides match TRBD1. V lost 2 bases to trimming and J lost 9 bases; unmatched junction nucleotides: 8. Germline values: CDR1 SGHDT, CDR2 YYEEEE. The CDR3 contains 14 residues. The full variable domain, rest sourced from reference TRBV5-6 and TRBJ2-1, is DAGVTQSPTHLIKTRGQQVTLRCSPKSGHDTVSWYQQALGQGPQFIFQYYEEEERQRGNFPDRFSGHQFPNYSSELNVNALLLGDSALYLCASSFSGQMFEQFFGPGTRLTVL.

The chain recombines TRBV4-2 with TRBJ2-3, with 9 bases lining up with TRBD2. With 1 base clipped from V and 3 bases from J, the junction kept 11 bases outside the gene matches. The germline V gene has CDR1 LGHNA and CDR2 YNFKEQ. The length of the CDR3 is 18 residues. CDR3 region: CASSQGTILAGPTDTQYF. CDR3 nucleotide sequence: TGTGCCAGCAGCCAAGGGACTATCCTAGCGGGGCCTACAGATACGCAGTATTTT.

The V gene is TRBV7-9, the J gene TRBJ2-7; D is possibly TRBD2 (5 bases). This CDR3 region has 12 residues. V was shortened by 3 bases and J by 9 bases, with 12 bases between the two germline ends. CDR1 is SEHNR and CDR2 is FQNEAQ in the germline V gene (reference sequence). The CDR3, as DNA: TGTGCCAGCAGCTTTGACCGGGCGGGGCAGTACTTC. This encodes CASSFDRAGQYF.

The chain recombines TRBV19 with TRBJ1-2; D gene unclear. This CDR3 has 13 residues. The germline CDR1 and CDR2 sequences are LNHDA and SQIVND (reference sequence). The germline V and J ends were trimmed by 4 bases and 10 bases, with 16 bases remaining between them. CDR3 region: CASSTSDPGDYTF. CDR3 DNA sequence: TGTGCCAGTAGTACGAGCGACCCGGGTGACTACACCTTC.

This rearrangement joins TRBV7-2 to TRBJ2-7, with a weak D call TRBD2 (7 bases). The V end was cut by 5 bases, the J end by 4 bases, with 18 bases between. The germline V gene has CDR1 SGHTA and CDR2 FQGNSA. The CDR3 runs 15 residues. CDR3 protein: CASSKGGAILYEQYF. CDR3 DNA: TGTGCCAGCAGCAAAGGGGGGGCGATCCTTTACGAGCAGTACTTC.

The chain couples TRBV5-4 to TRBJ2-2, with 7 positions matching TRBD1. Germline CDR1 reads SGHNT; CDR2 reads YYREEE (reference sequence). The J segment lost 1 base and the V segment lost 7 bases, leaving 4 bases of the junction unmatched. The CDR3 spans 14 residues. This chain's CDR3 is CASVRQGNTGELFF. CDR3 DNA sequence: TGTGCCAGCGTTAGACAGGGGAACACCGGGGAGCTGTTTTTT.

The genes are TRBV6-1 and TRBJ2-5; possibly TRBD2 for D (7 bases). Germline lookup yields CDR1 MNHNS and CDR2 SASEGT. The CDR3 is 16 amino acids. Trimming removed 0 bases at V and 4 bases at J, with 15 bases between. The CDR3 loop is CASSEARGGARETQYF. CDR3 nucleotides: TGTGCCAGCAGTGAAGCTAGAGGGGGGGCCCGAGAGACCCAGTACTTC.

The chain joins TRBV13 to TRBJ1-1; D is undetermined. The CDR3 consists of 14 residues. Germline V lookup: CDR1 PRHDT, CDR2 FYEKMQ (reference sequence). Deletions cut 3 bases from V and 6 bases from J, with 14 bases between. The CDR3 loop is CASSFRHGSAEAFF. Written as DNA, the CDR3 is TGTGCCAGCAGCTTCCGCCATGGGAGCGCTGAAGCTTTCTTT.

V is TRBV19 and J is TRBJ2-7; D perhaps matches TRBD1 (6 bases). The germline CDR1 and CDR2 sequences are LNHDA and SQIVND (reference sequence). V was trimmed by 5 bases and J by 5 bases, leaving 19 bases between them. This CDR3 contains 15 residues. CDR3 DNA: TGTGCCAGTAGTTTACAACAGGGAATCCCCCACGAGCAGTACTTC. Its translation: CASSLQQGIPHEQYF. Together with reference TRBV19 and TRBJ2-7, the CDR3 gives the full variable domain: DGGITQSPKYLFRKEGQNVTLSCEQNLNHDAMYWYRQDPGQGLRLIYYSQIVNDFQKGDIAEGYSVSREKKESFPLTVTSAQKNPTAFYLCASSLQQGIPHEQYFGPGTRLTVT.

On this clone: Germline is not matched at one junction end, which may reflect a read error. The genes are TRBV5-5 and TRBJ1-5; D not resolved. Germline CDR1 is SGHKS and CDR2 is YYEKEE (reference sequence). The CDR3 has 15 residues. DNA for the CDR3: TGTGCCAGCAGCTTGTTTACGGGTCAAAATCGGCCCCAGCATTTT. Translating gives CASSLFTGQNRPQHF.

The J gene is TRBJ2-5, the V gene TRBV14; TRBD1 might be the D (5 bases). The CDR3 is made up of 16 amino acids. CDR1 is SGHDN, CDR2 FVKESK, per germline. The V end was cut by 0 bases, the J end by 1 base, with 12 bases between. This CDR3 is CASSQDLGAIQETQYF. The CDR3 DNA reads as TGTGCCAGCAGCCAAGATTTAGGGGCCATCCAAGAGACCCAGTACTTC.

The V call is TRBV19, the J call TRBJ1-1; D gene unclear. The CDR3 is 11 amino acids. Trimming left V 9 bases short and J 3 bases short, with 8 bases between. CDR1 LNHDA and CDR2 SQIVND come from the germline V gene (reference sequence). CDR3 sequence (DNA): TGTGCCAGCAAACAGTACACTGAAGCTTTCTTT. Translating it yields CASKQYTEAFF.

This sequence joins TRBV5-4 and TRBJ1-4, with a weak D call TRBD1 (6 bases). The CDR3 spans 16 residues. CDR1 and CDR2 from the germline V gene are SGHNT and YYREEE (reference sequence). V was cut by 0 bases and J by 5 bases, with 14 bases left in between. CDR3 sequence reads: CASSLEPTGANEKLFF. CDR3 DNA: TGTGCCAGCAGCTTGGAACCGACAGGCGCAAATGAAAAACTGTTTTTT.

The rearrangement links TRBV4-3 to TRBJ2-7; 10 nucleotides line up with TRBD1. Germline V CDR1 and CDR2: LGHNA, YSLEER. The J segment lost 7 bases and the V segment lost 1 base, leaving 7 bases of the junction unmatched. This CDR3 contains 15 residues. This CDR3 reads CASSQARDRGHEQYF. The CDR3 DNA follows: TGCGCCAGCAGCCAAGCCCGGGACAGGGGTCATGAGCAGTACTTC.

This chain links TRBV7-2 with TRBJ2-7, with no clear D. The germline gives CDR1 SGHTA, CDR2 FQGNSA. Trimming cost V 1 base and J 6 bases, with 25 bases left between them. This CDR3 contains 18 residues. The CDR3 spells CASSLERRDSRFEREQYF. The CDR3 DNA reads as TGTGCCAGCAGCTTAGAGCGAAGAGACTCCCGTTTTGAGCGCGAGCAGTACTTC.

The CDR3 spells CASSLAQGLAGAYEQYF. Written as DNA, the CDR3 is TGTGCCAGCAGCTTAGCTCAGGGACTAGCGGGAGCCTACGAGCAGTACTTC. This chain uses TRBV7-2 with TRBJ2-5; TRBD2 agrees at 14 bases. Near its end, the DNA agrees better with TRBJ2-7, so the J call may be wrong. The CDR3 loop spans 17 amino acids. Per the germline V gene, CDR1 is SGHTA and CDR2 is FQGNSA.